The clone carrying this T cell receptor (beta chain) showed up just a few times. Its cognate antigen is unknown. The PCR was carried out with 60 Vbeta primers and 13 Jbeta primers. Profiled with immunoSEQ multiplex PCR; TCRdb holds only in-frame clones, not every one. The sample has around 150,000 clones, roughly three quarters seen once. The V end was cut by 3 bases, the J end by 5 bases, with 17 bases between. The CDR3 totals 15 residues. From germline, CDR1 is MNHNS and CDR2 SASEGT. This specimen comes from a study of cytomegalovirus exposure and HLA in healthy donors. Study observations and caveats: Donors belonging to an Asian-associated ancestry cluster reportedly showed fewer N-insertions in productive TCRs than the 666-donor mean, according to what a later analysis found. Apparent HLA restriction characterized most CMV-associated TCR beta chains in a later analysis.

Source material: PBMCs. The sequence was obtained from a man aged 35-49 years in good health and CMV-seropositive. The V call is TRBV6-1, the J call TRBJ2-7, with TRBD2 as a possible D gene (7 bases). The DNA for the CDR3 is TGTGCCAGCAGTGAGTTGGGGGGGCGCAGCGACGAGCAGTACTTC. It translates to CASSELGGRSDEQYF.